Following are 8 T cell receptor beta chains from one sample sequenced in a study of cytomegalovirus exposure and HLA in healthy donors. It was with 60 Vbeta and 13 Jbeta primers that the PCR ran. Some clones are missing from TCRdb's copy, which holds only in-frame ones; the method was immunoSEQ multiplex PCR. The sample yields 150,000 to 200,000 clones, around 77% seen once. The specimen was PBMCs. These receptors all stem from a man between 45 and 60 years old in good health and CMV-seropositive.

With regard to this clone: This CDR3 is also generated by other DNA sequences in the sample. V usage is TRBV7-9 and J usage is TRBJ1-6; D might be TRBD1 (5 bases). V lost 0 bases, J lost 7 bases, and 10 bases lay in between. Germline loops: CDR1 SEHNR, CDR2 FQNEAQ (reference sequence). There are 15 residues in the CDR3. The CDR3 reads CASSLASGGNSPLHF. The CDR3 nucleotides are TGTGCCAGCAGCTTAGCCTCCGGGGGAAATTCACCCCTCCACTTT.

Comment on this clone: At one boundary the junction diverges from the germline segment, which might be a read error. The chain carries TRBV7-7 and TRBJ1-6, with D unresolved. This CDR3 is built from 14 residues. Per germline, CDR1 SSHAT and CDR2 FNYEAQ (reference sequence). The chain's CDR3 is CASSPAGYNSPLHF. The CDR3 coding sequence is TGTGCTAGCAGCCCCGCAGGCTATAATTCACCCCTCCACTTT.

The chain carries TRBV2 and TRBJ2-5; 8 bases map to TRBD2. The V gene end was trimmed by 8 bases and the J gene end by 5 bases; junction bases not matched to a gene: 7. Germline V gene sequence: CDR1 SNHLY, CDR2 FYNNEI. This CDR3 contains 13 residues. The DNA for the CDR3 is TGTGCCAGCTCTACGGGGGGGGACGAGACCCAGTACTTC. Residues: CASSTGGDETQYF.

The V gene is TRBV7-9, the J gene TRBJ1-2, with no clear D. Trimming took off 5 bases at V and 2 bases at J, with 15 bases between the two ends. Per germline, CDR1 SEHNR and CDR2 FQNEAQ (reference sequence). The CDR3 is made up of 15 amino acids. The CDR3 DNA reads TGTGCCAGCAGCCAATTACAGCTGCTGAACTATGGCTACACCTTC. Amino acids: CASSQLQLLNYGYTF.

The chain has TRBV7-3 and TRBJ2-5; 11 nucleotides agree with TRBD2. The V segment lost 5 bases and the J segment 5 bases; nucleotides outside the gene matches: 7. CDR1 and CDR2 (germline): SGHTA, FQGTGA. This CDR3 spans 15 amino acids. The DNA for the CDR3 is TGTGCCAGCAGCCCAATAGCGGGGGGGCCGGAGACCCAGTACTTC. This codes for CASSPIAGGPETQYF.

J is TRBJ2-1 and V is TRBV2, with 9 bases lining up with TRBD2. The CDR3 spans 14 residues. The junction had 5 bases not matched to a gene; V was cut back by 8 bases and J by 3 bases. The V gene's germline CDR1 is SNHLY and CDR2 FYNNEI. CDR3 coding DNA: TGTGCCAGCCAGAGGACTAGCGACTACAATGAGCAGTTCTTC. This codes for CASQRTSDYNEQFF.

The V call is TRBV25-1, the J call TRBJ1-1, with TRBD1 matching over 7 bases. Germline CDR1 reads MGHDK; CDR2 reads SYGVNS. This CDR3 region has 15 residues. J was trimmed by 2 bases and V by 8 bases; bases with no gene match: 11. Here the CDR3 reads CASPTPQGGNTEAFF. CDR3 DNA: TGTGCCAGCCCCACCCCCCAGGGGGGAAACACTGAAGCTTTCTTT.

The genes are TRBV4-1 and TRBJ1-1; perhaps TRBD1 as D (5 bases). V was pared by 1 base and J by 5 bases, with 11 bases between. Germline values: CDR1 MGHRA, CDR2 YSYEKL. This CDR3 spans 14 amino acids. In nucleotides, the CDR3 is TGCGCCAGCAGCCAAGGTTTGGGGGGTACTGAAGCTTTCTTT. Translation: CASSQGLGGTEAFF.